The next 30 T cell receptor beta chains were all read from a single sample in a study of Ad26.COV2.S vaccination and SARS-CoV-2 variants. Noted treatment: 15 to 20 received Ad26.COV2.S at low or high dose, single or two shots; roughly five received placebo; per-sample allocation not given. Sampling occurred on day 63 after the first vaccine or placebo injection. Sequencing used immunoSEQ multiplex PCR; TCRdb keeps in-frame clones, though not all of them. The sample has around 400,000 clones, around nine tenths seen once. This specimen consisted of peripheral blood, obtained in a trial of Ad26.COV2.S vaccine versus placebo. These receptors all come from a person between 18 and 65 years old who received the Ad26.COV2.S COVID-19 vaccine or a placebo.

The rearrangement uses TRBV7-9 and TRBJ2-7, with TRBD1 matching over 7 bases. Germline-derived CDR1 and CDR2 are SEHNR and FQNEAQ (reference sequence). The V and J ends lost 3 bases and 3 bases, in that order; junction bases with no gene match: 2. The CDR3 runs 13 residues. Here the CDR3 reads CASSFTGDYEQYF. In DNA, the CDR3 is TGTGCCAGCAGCTTTACAGGGGACTACGAGCAGTACTTC. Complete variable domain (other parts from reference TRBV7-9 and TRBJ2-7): DTGVSQNPRHKITKRGQNVTFRCDPISEHNRLYWYRQTLGQGPEFLTYFQNEAQLEKSRLLSDRFSAERPKGSFSTLEIQRTEQGDSAMYLCASSFTGDYEQYFGPGTRLTVT.

CDR3 coding DNA: TGCAGCATCCAAGACAGGGAGGGCGGGGAGCTGTTTTTT. Its protein product is CSIQDREGGELFF. The chain recombines TRBV29-1 with TRBJ2-2; D tentatively fits TRBD1 or TRBD2 (7 bases each). Germline V gene sequence: CDR1 SQVTM, CDR2 ANQGSEA. Trimming stripped 8 bases from V and 7 bases from J, with 17 bases between. The CDR3 sequence is 13 residues long.

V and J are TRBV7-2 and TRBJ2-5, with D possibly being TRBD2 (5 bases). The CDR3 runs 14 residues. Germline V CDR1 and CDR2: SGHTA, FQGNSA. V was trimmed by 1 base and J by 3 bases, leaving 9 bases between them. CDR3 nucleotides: TGTGCCAGCAGCTTAGGACTACGTAAAGAGACCCAGTACTTC. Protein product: CASSLGLRKETQYF.

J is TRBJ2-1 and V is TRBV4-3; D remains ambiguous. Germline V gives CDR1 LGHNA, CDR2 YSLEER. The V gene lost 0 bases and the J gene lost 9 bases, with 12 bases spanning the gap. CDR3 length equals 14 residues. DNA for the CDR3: TGCGCCAGCAGCCAAGATTGGTCTTGGGGTGAGCAGTTCTTC. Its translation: CASSQDWSWGEQFF.

This chain's CDR3 is CASSSALGTPNTEAFF. The CDR3 coding sequence is TGTGCCAGTAGTTCCGCCTTAGGGACACCGAACACTGAAGCTTTCTTT. This chain links TRBV19 with TRBJ1-1, with D possibly matching TRBD1 (6 bases). Trimming took 5 bases from V and 1 from J, leaving 17 bases between them. CDR1 and CDR2 from the germline V gene are LNHDA and SQIVND (reference sequence). The CDR3 runs 16 residues. Combining the CDR3 with reference TRBV19 and TRBJ1-1 gives the whole variable domain DGGITQSPKYLFRKEGQNVTLSCEQNLNHDAMYWYRQDPGQGLRLIYYSQIVNDFQKGDIAEGYSVSREKKESFPLTVTSAQKNPTAFYLCASSSALGTPNTEAFFGQGTRLTVV.

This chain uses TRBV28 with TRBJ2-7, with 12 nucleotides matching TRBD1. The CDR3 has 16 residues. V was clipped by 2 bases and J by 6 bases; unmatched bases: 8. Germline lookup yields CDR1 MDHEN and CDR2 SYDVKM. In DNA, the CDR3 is TGTGCCAGCAGTTTAGTGGGGGGACAGGGGGCCATCGAGCAGTACTTC. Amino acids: CASSLVGGQGAIEQYF.

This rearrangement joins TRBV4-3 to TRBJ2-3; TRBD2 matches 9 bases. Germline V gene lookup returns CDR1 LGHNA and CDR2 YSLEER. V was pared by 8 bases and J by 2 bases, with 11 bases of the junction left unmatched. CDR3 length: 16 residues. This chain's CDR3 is CASSMGASGNTDTQYF. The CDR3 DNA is TGCGCCAGCTCGATGGGGGCTAGCGGGAACACAGATACGCAGTATTTT.

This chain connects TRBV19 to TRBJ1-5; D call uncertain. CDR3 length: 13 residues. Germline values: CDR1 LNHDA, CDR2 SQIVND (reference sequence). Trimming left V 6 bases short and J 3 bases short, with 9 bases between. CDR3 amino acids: CASRAGVNQPQHF. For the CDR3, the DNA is TGTGCCAGTAGGGCCGGGGTCAATCAGCCCCAGCATTTT.

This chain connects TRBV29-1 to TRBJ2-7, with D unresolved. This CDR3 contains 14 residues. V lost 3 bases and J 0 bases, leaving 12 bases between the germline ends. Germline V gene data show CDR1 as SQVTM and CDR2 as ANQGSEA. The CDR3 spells CSVEAETSSYEQYF. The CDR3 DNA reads TGCAGCGTTGAGGCGGAAACATCCTCCTACGAGCAGTACTTC.

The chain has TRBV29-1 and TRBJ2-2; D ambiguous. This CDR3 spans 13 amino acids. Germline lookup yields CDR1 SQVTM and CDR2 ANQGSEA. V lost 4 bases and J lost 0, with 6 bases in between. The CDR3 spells CSVADANTGELFF. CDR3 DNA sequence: TGCAGCGTTGCGGACGCGAACACCGGGGAGCTGTTTTTT.

CDR3 sequence reads: CAWSVGPRVWREGRTGELFF. As DNA, the CDR3 is TGTGCCTGGAGTGTAGGGCCCAGGGTTTGGCGGGAGGGCCGGACCGGGGAGCTGTTTTTT. The chain has TRBV30 and TRBJ2-2, with TRBD2 identical over 9 bases. The J segment lost 5 bases and the V segment lost 0 bases, leaving 19 bases of the junction unmatched. The CDR3 contains 20 residues. In germline, CDR1 is GTSNPN, CDR2 SVGIG (reference sequence).

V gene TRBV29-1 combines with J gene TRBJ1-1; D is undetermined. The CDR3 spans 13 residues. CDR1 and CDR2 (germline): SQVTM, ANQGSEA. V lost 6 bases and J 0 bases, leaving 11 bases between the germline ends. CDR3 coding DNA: TGCAGCGTGAGAGAACAGTTGAACACTGAAGCTTTCTTT. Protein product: CSVREQLNTEAFF.

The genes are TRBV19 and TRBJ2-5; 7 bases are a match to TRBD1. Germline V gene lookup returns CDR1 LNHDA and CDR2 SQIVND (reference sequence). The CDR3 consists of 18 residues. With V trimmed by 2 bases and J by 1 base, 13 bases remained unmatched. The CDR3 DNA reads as TGTGCCAGTAGTATAAAAAGCCCCGGGCCAGGGGGCCAAGAGACCCAGTACTTC. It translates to CASSIKSPGPGGQETQYF.

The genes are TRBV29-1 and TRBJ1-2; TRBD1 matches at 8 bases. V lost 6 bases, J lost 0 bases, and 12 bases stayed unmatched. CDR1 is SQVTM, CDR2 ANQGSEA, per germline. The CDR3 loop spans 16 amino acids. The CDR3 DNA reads TGCAGCGTCAACAGAAAGACAGGGGTAGCTAACTATGGCTACACCTTC. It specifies CSVNRKTGVANYGYTF.

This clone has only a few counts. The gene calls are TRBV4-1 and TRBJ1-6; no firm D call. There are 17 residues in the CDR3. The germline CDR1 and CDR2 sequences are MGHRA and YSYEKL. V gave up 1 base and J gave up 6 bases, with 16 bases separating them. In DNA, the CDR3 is TGCGCCAGCAGCCAAGTTTTGGGGAGGAATAGTAATTCACCCCTCCACTTT. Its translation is CASSQVLGRNSNSPLHF.

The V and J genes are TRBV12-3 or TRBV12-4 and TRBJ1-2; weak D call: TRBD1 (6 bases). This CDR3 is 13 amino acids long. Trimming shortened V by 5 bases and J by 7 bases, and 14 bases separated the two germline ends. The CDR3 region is CASSGPGAGGYTF. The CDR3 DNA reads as TGTGCCAGCAGTGGTCCAGGGGCTGGTGGCTACACCTTC.

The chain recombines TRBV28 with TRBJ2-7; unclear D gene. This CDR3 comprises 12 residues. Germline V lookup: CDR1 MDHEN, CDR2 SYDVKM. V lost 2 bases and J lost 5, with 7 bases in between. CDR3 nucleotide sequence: TGTGCCAGCAGTTTACCTAAGCACGAGCAGTACTTC. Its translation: CASSLPKHEQYF.

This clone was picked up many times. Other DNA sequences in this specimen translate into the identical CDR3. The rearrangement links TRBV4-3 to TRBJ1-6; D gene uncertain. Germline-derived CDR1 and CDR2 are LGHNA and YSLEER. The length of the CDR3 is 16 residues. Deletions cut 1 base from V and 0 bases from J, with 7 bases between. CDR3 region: CASSQALSSYNSPLHF. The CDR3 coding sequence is TGCGCCAGCAGCCAAGCCCTAAGCTCCTATAATTCACCCCTCCACTTT.

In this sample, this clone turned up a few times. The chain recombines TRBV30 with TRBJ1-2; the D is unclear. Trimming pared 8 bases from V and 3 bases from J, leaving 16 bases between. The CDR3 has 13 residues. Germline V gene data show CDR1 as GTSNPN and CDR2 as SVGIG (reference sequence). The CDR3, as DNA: TGTGCCCGCGCGTTAGGCCTTGACTATGGCTACACCTTC. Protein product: CARALGLDYGYTF. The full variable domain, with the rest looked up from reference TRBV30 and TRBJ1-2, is SQTIHQWPATLVQPVGSPLSLECTVEGTSNPNLYWYRQAAGRGLQLLFYSVGIGQISSEVPQNLSASRPQDRQFILSSKKLLLSDSGFYLCARALGLDYGYTFGSGTRLTVV.

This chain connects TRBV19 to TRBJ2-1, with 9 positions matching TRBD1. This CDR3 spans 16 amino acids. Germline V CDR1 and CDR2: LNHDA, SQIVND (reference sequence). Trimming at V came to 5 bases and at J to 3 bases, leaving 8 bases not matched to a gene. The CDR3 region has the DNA TGTGCCAGTAGTCCGATAGGGACAGGGAGCTACAATGAGCAGTTCTTC. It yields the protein CASSPIGTGSYNEQFF.

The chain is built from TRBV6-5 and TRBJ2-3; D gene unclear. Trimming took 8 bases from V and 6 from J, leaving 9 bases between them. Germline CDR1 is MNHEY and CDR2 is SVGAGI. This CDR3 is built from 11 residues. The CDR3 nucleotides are TGTGCCAGCTCCGATTTGGATACGCAGTATTTT. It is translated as CASSDLDTQYF.

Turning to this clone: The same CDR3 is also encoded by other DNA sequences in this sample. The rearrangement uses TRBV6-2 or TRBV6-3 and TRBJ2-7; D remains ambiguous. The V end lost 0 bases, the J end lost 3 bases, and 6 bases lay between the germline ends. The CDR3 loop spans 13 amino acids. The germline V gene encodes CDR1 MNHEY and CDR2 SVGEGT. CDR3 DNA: TGTGCCAGCAGTTACTCAGGGAACTACGAGCAGTACTTC. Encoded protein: CASSYSGNYEQYF.

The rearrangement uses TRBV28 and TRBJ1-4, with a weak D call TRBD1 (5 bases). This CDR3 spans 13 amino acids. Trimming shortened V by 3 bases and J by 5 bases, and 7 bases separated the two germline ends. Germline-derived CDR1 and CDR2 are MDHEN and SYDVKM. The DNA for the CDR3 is TGTGCCAGCAGTTTCGGGGCGAATGAAAAACTGTTTTTT. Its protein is CASSFGANEKLFF.

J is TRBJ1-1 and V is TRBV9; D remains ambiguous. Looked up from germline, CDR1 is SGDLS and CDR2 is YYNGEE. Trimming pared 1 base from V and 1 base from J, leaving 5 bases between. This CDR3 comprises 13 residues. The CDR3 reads CASSVRPNTEAFF. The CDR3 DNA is TGTGCCAGCAGCGTAAGGCCGAACACTGAAGCTTTCTTT.

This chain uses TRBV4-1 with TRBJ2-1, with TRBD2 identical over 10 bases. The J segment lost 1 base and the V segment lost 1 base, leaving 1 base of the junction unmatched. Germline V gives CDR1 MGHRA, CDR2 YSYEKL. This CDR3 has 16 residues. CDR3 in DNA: TGCGCCAGCAGCCAAGTAGCGGGAGGATCCTACAATGAGCAGTTCTTC. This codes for CASSQVAGGSYNEQFF.

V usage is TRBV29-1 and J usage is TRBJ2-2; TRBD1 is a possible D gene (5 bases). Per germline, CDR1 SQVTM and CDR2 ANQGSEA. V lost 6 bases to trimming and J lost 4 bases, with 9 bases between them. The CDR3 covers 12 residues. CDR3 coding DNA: TGCAGCGTCGGTAGGGGCACCGGGGAGCTGTTTTTT. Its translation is CSVGRGTGELFF.

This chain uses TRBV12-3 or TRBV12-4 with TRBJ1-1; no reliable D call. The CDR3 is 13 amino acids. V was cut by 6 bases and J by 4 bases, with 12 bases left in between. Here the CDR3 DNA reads TGTGCCAGCAGACGTCGGGTTGGCACTGAAGCTTTCTTT. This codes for CASRRRVGTEAFF.

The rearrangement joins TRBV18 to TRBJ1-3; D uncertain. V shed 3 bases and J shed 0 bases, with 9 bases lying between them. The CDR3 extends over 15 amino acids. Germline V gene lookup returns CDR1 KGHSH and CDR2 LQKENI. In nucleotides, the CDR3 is TGTGCCAGCTCACCCAAGAGACCCTCTGGAAACACCATATATTTT. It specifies CASSPKRPSGNTIYF. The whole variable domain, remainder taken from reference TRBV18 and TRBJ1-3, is NAGVMQNPRHLVRRRGQEARLRCSPMKGHSHVYWYRQLPEEGLKFMVYLQKENIIDESGMPKERFSAEFPKEGPSILRIQQVVRGDSAAYFCASSPKRPSGNTIYFGEGSWLTVV.

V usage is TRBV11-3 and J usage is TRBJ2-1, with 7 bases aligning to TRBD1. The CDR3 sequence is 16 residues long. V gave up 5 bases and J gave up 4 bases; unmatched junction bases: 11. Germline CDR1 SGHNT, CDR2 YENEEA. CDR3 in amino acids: CASSQNRDSKYNEQFF. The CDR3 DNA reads TGTGCCAGCAGCCAAAACCGGGACAGCAAATACAATGAGCAGTTCTTC. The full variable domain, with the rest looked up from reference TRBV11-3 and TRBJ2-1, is EAGVVQSPRYKIIEKKQPVAFWCNPISGHNTLYWYLQNLGQGPELLIRYENEEAVDDSQLPKDRFSAERLKGVDSTLKIQPAELGDSAVYLCASSQNRDSKYNEQFFGPGTRLTVL.

Here the CDR3 DNA reads TGTGCCTGGAGCGGAATTGGGGGAAGCTCTTCCTACGAGCAGTACTTC. Residues: CAWSGIGGSSSYEQYF. This chain connects TRBV30 to TRBJ2-7; D is tentatively TRBD1 or TRBD2 (5 bases each). The CDR3 has 16 residues. The V end was cut by 3 bases, the J end by 1 base, with 19 bases between. Germline V lookup: CDR1 GTSNPN, CDR2 SVGIG (reference sequence). Filled out from reference TRBV30 and TRBJ2-7, the complete variable domain reads SQTIHQWPATLVQPVGSPLSLECTVEGTSNPNLYWYRQAAGRGLQLLFYSVGIGQISSEVPQNLSASRPQDRQFILSSKKLLLSDSGFYLCAWSGIGGSSSYEQYFGPGTRLTVT.